This TCR beta chain was sequenced for a study of T-cell reconstitution after alpha-beta-depleted transplantation in children (dated by TCRdb to about 2016). Broadly, across the study: The study quantitatively tracked T-cell immune reconstitution after TCRalphabeta/CD19-depleted allogeneic hematopoietic cell transplantation in children using TCR repertoire profiling.

Spanning cysteine to phenylalanine, the CDR3 consists of 16 amino acids. The kept DNA is CDR3 alone, 48 bases in frame from the first base. Germline trimming amounts to 6 bases on V and 3 bases on J, with 8 as the count of junction bases outside the gene matches. The method behind the library was PCR. The reads were generated on an Illumina HiSeq 2500. TCR library preparation used molecular barcoding, with unique molecular identifiers applied to normalize quantification of the TCRbeta repertoire. Using fastp at Q25 and MiXCR, TCRdb reprocessed the public reads and kept productive beta chains. For every CDR3 protein sequence, its rows merge into one entry that carries the most common genes and DNA. The sample table lists about 980,000 distinct CDR3 sequences, about 29% of them with a count of one. The ten largest account for about 28% of the sample. This clonotype was seen more than once but under ten times. The clone's antigen remains unknown. Base-call qualities are not available, and no considerably larger clone is one nucleotide away.

The treatment or condition label corresponds to: allogeneic hematopoietic cell transplantation with graft depleted of TCRalphabeta T cells and CD19 B cells. The transplant recipients were children given TCRalphabeta/CD19-depleted allogeneic hematopoietic cell grafts. Study-wide findings and limitations: In some patients, the high TCRbeta diversity seen at day 60 was put down to recipient T cells and intrathymic progenitors that had survived conditioning. About two months after transplant, the apparently early recovery of alphabetaT-cell counts reportedly depended on just several hundred clones that had expanded rapidly and came from non-depleted graft cells. The frequencies of hyperexpanded clones fell over the following months, and after one year, T-cell counts and TCRbeta diversity were mostly attributed to newly produced T cells.

Here the chain combines TRBV12-3 or TRBV12-4 and TRBJ2-1, and 10 junctional nucleotides match TRBD2. This TCR was sampled from a boy in the first two years of life who had a stem cell transplant for SCID, so the T cells may come from the graft donor. The sequencing used PBMCs, mostly from graft donor cells, collected 360 days after TCRalphabeta/CD19-depleted stem cell transplant. For the CDR3, the sequence is CASSPNQRGGYNEQFF. The nucleotide sequence is TGTGCCAGCAGCCCAAACCAGCGGGGGGGCTACAATGAGCAGTTCTTC.